This is a list of T cell receptor beta chains from one sample in a study of shared clonotypes between healthy human individuals. The assay was immunoSEQ multiplex PCR, and TCRdb's table has in-frame clones only and misses some. The table shows over 1.4 million clones, with approximately 97% occurring only once. The sample taken for sequencing was naive CD4+ T cells sorted from blood. These receptors all come from a man aged 25-45 years in good health. The CDR3 runs from the conserved cysteine through the conserved F or W. D genes are given only for firm matches. Clone size is not always given. Where it is, it says once, few, many or a class for expanded clones.

d_call	v_call	clone_size	j_call	cdr3_nt	cdr3_aa
.	TRBV5-1	.	TRBJ2-5	TGCGCCAGCAGCTTGATAAGACAAGAGACCCAGTACTTC	CASSLIRQETQYF
.	TRBV28	.	TRBJ2-7	TGTGCCAGCAACCCAAGGACTCCGGCTCAAGAGCAGTACTTC	CASNPRTPAQEQYF
.	TRBV28	.	TRBJ1-4	TGTGCCAGCAGTGTACACCGGAGAACTAATGAAAAACTGTTTTTT	CASSVHRRTNEKLFF
TRBD2	TRBV6-1	.	TRBJ2-1	TGTGCCAGCAGTGAGGGGCTAGCGGGGGCTTACAATGAGCAGTTCTTC	CASSEGLAGAYNEQFF
.	TRBV6-5	.	TRBJ1-2	TGTGCCAGCAGTCCCCCGGGGACTAGTGGCTACACCTTC	CASSPPGTSGYTF
.	TRBV5-5	once	TRBJ1-2	TGTGCCAGCAGCTTGGCCATTCGGGGGTCCAACTATGGCTACACCTTC	CASSLAIRGSNYGYTF
TRBD2	TRBV4-1	.	TRBJ2-7	TGCGCCAGCAGCCAAGATCTGACTAGCGGGACCTACGAGCAGTACTTC	CASSQDLTSGTYEQYF
.	TRBV19	.	TRBJ1-5	TGTGCCAGTAGTATAATCGGGTCAAAGGGGCAATATCAGCCCCAGCATTTT	CASSIIGSKGQYQPQHF
.	TRBV6-1	.	TRBJ1-5	TGTGCCAGCAGGGTCGCCGGGCCCCAGCATTTT	CASRVAGPQHF
TRBD2	TRBV7-6	.	TRBJ2-7	TGTGCCAGCAGCTTTGGCGGGGCCGGGACTAACTACGAGCAGTACTTC	CASSFGGAGTNYEQYF
TRBD1	TRBV29-1	.	TRBJ1-1	TGCAGCGTTGGTCGACCCGGGACAGTGACGAACACTGAAGCTTTCTTT	CSVGRPGTVTNTEAFF
TRBD2	TRBV29-1	.	TRBJ2-1	TGCAGCGTCAGAAGCGGGAGAATAGGGAATGAGCAGTTCTTC	CSVRSGRIGNEQFF
TRBD2	TRBV7-6	once	TRBJ2-3	TGTGCCAGCAGCTTAGGAGCGGGAGGAGATACGCAGTATTTT	CASSLGAGGDTQYF
TRBD2	TRBV10-3	.	TRBJ2-2	TGTGCCCCCGAGGATCAGCGGGAGGCCGGGGAGCTGTTTTTT	CAPEDQREAGELFF
TRBD2	TRBV7-9	.	TRBJ2-3	TGTGCCAGCAGCTTTCCGTTAGCGGGAGGGCCGGGTTCAGATACGCAGTATTTT	CASSFPLAGGPGSDTQYF
.	TRBV6-6	.	TRBJ1-2	TGTGCCAGCAGCACCAATAGAGGAGGGAACGGCTACACCTTC	CASSTNRGGNGYTF
.	TRBV28	.	TRBJ2-3	TGTGCCGGACGGACAAGGGGGAACACAGATACGCAGTATTTT	CAGRTRGNTDTQYF
.	TRBV19	once	TRBJ2-7	TGTGCCAGTAGTACTGACAGGCTATCCTACGAGCAGTACTTC	CASSTDRLSYEQYF
TRBD1	TRBV19	.	TRBJ2-1	TGTGCCAGTAGTATGGGACAGGGCTACAATGAGCAGTTCTTC	CASSMGQGYNEQFF
TRBD1	TRBV5-6	.	TRBJ2-1	TGTGCCAGCAGCAACCGGGACAGCTTTGAGCAGTTCTTC	CASSNRDSFEQFF
.	TRBV6-1	.	TRBJ2-6	TGTGCCAGCAGTGTGGGACAAATCTCTGGGGCCAACGTCCTGACTTTC	CASSVGQISGANVLTF
.	TRBV20-1	few	TRBJ1-1	TGCAGTGCTAGGCAGGGCACTGAAGCTTTCTTT	CSARQGTEAFF
.	TRBV11-2	.	TRBJ2-7	TGTGCCAGCAGCTTAGGCCAGGGTGCTGGCTACGAGCAGTACTTC	CASSLGQGAGYEQYF
.	TRBV5-6	.	TRBJ1-1	TGTGCCAGCAGCTTGGGACAGCTCAGGGGTGAAGCTTTCTTT	CASSLGQLRGEAFF
TRBD1	TRBV4-1	.	TRBJ1-4	TGCGCCAGCAGCCAAAGGGCAGGGGGACACTCAGGTGAAAAACTGTTTTTT	CASSQRAGGHSGEKLFF
.	TRBV10-3	.	TRBJ2-1	TGTGCCATCAGTGACCGGAATTATGAGCAGTTCTTC	CAISDRNYEQFF
TRBD2	TRBV2	.	TRBJ2-3	TGTGCCAGCAGTGACGAAGCGGGAGTGGTGGATACGCAGTATTTT	CASSDEAGVVDTQYF
.	TRBV19	.	TRBJ1-5	TGTGCCAGTAGTATATTCAGCAGCAATCAGCCCCAGCATTTT	CASSIFSSNQPQHF